This passage covers 13 T cell receptor beta chains from one sample sequenced in a study of blood T cells in healthy people across ages. Primers used in a second PCR of about 6 to 11 cycles were a sample-barcoded 5' primer and a J-beta primer mix. TCRdb fed the 5' RACE reads into MiXCR, producing one record per CDR3 protein. The sample lists roughly 2 million distinct CDR3 sequences; around half were seen once. Sequencing input: blood. These receptors originate from a woman aged 40-49 years in good health.

V gene TRBV27 combines with J gene TRBJ2-5, with 9 bases lining up with TRBD2. Germline CDR1 and CDR2: MNHEY and SMNVEV (reference sequence). The V segment lost 6 bases and the J segment 2 bases; nucleotides outside the gene matches: 7. The CDR3 has 15 amino acids. The CDR3 DNA follows: TGTGCCAGCAGCTCTAGCGGGGCCCTACAAGAGACCCAGTACTTC. This encodes CASSSSGALQETQYF.

The chain is built from TRBV15 and TRBJ2-1, with a possible D match to TRBD1 (6 bases). The germline gives CDR1 LNHNV, CDR2 YYDKDF (reference sequence). The germline V and J ends were trimmed by 0 bases and 4 bases, with 13 bases remaining between them. The CDR3 covers 16 residues. CDR3: CATSRDGRGLYNEQFF. In nucleotides, the CDR3 is TGTGCCACCAGCAGAGATGGCAGGGGCCTGTACAATGAGCAGTTCTTC.

This clonotype was picked up one time. The J gene is TRBJ2-7, the V gene TRBV20-1; 9 bases fit TRBD2. Germline values: CDR1 DFQATT, CDR2 SNEGSKA (reference sequence). Trimming removed 0 bases from V and 7 bases from J; junction bases left unmatched: 13. The CDR3 runs to 16 residues. The chain's CDR3 is CSARDRERGAPNEQYF. In DNA, the CDR3 is TGCAGTGCTAGAGATCGGGAGCGGGGGGCTCCAAATGAGCAGTACTTC.

The V call is TRBV18, the J call TRBJ2-1; no reliable D call. CDR1 and CDR2 (germline): KGHSH, LQKENI. V gave up 0 bases and J gave up 5 bases, with 5 bases separating them. This CDR3 contains 13 residues. The CDR3 nucleotides read TGTGCCAGCTCACCACCGGGAAACAATGAGCAGTTCTTC. Translating it yields CASSPPGNNEQFF.

The J gene is TRBJ2-1, the V gene TRBV12-3 or TRBV12-4, with TRBD1 as a possible D gene (8 bases). V lost 6 bases and J 12 bases, leaving 27 bases between the germline ends. The CDR3 runs 16 residues. CDR3 DNA: TGTGCCAGCAGATCTGTAACCGGGACAGGCACTAGCGCGCAGTTCTTC. Translated: CASRSVTGTGTSAQFF.

This chain connects TRBV20-1 to TRBJ2-3; TRBD2 is a possible D gene (7 bases). The CDR3 has 15 residues. Germline V gene data show CDR1 as DFQATT and CDR2 as SNEGSKA (reference sequence). V was clipped by 0 bases and J by 7 bases, with 17 bases between them. CDR3 amino acids: CSARDPSGDKHTQYF. CDR3 nucleotides: TGCAGTGCTAGAGATCCCAGCGGGGACAAACATACGCAGTATTTT.

V and J are TRBV7-6 and TRBJ2-3; tentatively, D is TRBD1 (6 bases). The germline CDR1 and CDR2 sequences are SGHVS and FNYEAQ. V lost 5 bases to trimming and J lost 3 bases, with 21 bases between them. This CDR3 comprises 17 residues. The chain's CDR3 is CASSRARGHPETDTQYF. CDR3 DNA: TGTGCCAGCAGCAGAGCCCGGGGACATCCTGAGACAGATACGCAGTATTTT.

This sequence joins TRBV28 and TRBJ1-2; TRBD1 is a possible D gene (6 bases). The germline V and J ends were trimmed by 7 bases and 2 bases, with 17 bases remaining between them. The CDR3 consists of 15 residues. The germline CDR1 and CDR2 sequences are MDHEN and SYDVKM. The CDR3: CASTQSGGPNYGYTF. As DNA, the CDR3 is TGTGCCAGCACCCAGAGCGGGGGCCCCAACTATGGCTACACCTTC.

V is TRBV4-2 and J is TRBJ1-1, with a tentative D call TRBD1 (5 bases). The CDR3 runs 15 residues. V lost 0 bases and J lost 3, with 11 bases in between. Germline CDR1 is LGHNA and CDR2 is YNFKEQ. The CDR3 DNA is TGTGCCAGCAGCCAAGAGTCCCAGGGATACACTGAAGCTTTCTTT. This codes for CASSQESQGYTEAFF.

J is TRBJ1-2 and V is TRBV6-5, with D unclear. V lost 6 bases, J lost 4 bases, and 12 bases lay in between. CDR1 is MNHEY and CDR2 is SVGAGI in the germline V gene. There are 13 residues in the CDR3. The CDR3 DNA reads as TGTGCCAGCAGCCGAGGACCCTCCTATGGCTACACCTTC. Translating it yields CASSRGPSYGYTF.

The table lists this clonotype with many counts. The J gene is TRBJ2-3, the V gene TRBV5-5; TRBD1 is a possible D gene (5 bases). The CDR3 is 14 amino acids. Trimming shortened V by 4 bases and J by 1 base, and 10 bases separated the two germline ends. Germline V gives CDR1 SGHKS, CDR2 YYEKEE (reference sequence). For the CDR3, the DNA is TGTGCCAGCAGCCCCGGACACCGCACAGATACGCAGTATTTT. It yields the protein CASSPGHRTDTQYF.

This clonotype has only a few counts. The rearrangement uses TRBV6-6 and TRBJ2-1; possible D gene TRBD1, 5 bases. Trimming took off 2 bases at V and 5 bases at J, with 13 bases between the two ends. Per the germline V gene, CDR1 is MNHNY and CDR2 is SVGAGI (reference sequence). This CDR3 is built from 15 residues. The DNA of the CDR3 is TGTGCCAGCAGTTACCTGCAGGGATCCCACAATGAGCAGTTCTTC. Protein: CASSYLQGSHNEQFF.

This chain connects TRBV6-2 or TRBV6-3 to TRBJ1-5, with TRBD1 identical over 8 bases. Germline V gives CDR1 MNHEY, CDR2 SVGEGT. Trimming took 6 bases from V and 7 from J; bases not matched to a gene: 8. The CDR3 loop spans 14 amino acids. The DNA for the CDR3 is TGTGCCAGCAGGGGCACAGGGGGGGAACAGCCCCAGCATTTT. Protein: CASRGTGGEQPQHF.